One sample yielded the 19 T cell receptor beta chains listed below, sequenced in a study of control samples from healthy donors and cancer patients. Method: immunoSEQ multiplex PCR; TCRdb's copy keeps in-frame clones and lacks some. Of over 150,000 clones in the sample, approximately 94% were seen once. The sequenced material came from blood. These receptor sequences come from a man in his thirties or forties in good health.

The count of this clone is one. V gene TRBV2 combines with J gene TRBJ2-1, with TRBD2 identical over 9 bases. V shed 6 bases and J 2 bases; nucleotides not matched to a gene: 5. The CDR3 totals 15 residues. The germline gives CDR1 SNHLY, CDR2 FYNNEI. CDR3 region: CASSVGLATYNEQFF. For the CDR3, the DNA is TGTGCCAGCAGCGTGGGACTAGCTACCTACAATGAGCAGTTCTTC.

This chain links TRBV2 with TRBJ2-3, with D possibly TRBD1 on 6 matching bases. This CDR3 spans 14 amino acids. V was clipped by 7 bases and J by 2 bases, with 13 bases between them. From germline, CDR1 is SNHLY and CDR2 FYNNEI. CDR3 bases: TGTGCCAGCAACGGGGACACCCCCACAGATACGCAGTATTTT. It encodes CASNGDTPTDTQYF.

In this sample, this clone turned up once. V is TRBV28 and J is TRBJ1-5; unclear D gene. The CDR3 covers 11 residues. Trimming stripped 5 bases from V and 9 bases from J, with 8 bases between. The germline gives CDR1 MDHEN, CDR2 SYDVKM. CDR3 amino acids: CASSVIGPQHF. As DNA, the CDR3 is TGTGCCAGCAGTGTTATCGGGCCCCAGCATTTT.

This chain uses TRBV18 with TRBJ1-2; weak D call: TRBD1 (5 bases). The germline gives CDR1 KGHSH, CDR2 LQKENI. The CDR3 length is 17 residues. V lost 3 bases, J lost 4 bases, and 21 bases lay in between. Written as DNA, the CDR3 is TGTGCCAGCTCACCCCTTCCGGGGCAGATGCCTCCCTATGGCTACACCTTC. Translation gives CASSPLPGQMPPYGYTF. Full variable domain (missing parts from reference TRBV18 and TRBJ1-2): NAGVMQNPRHLVRRRGQEARLRCSPMKGHSHVYWYRQLPEEGLKFMVYLQKENIIDESGMPKERFSAEFPKEGPSILRIQQVVRGDSAAYFCASSPLPGQMPPYGYTFGSGTRLTVV.

This rearrangement joins TRBV18 to TRBJ2-3, with D uncertain. V lost 5 bases, J lost 5 bases, and 14 bases lay in between. CDR3 length: 14 amino acids. Germline CDR1 KGHSH, CDR2 LQKENI. The DNA for the CDR3 is TGTGCCAGCTCATTTCCGGGCGTGGTAGATACGCAGTATTTT. Translating gives CASSFPGVVDTQYF.

V and J are TRBV19 and TRBJ2-2, with unresolved D. CDR1 and CDR2 (germline): LNHDA, SQIVND (reference sequence). The CDR3 loop spans 14 amino acids. The V and J ends lost 7 bases and 4 bases respectively, with 13 bases between them. The CDR3 sequence: CASIPPPGTGELFF. The CDR3 DNA sequence: TGTGCCAGTATACCCCCCCCCGGCACCGGGGAGCTGTTTTTT.

DNA of the CDR3: TGTGCCTGGAGTCAAGGGGTGGGCAACGGGCCCCAGCATTTT. It yields the protein CAWSQGVGNGPQHF. The V call is TRBV30, the J call TRBJ1-5; TRBD1 might be the D (5 bases). Deletions cut 2 bases from V and 9 bases from J, with 17 bases between. CDR3 length: 14 residues. Per germline, CDR1 GTSNPN and CDR2 SVGIG (reference sequence).

This clone was counted a single time. J is TRBJ2-1 and V is TRBV7-2; no definite D call. Germline V gene sequence: CDR1 SGHTA, CDR2 FQGNSA. With 5 bases removed from V and 0 bases from J, the gap between germline ends came to 8 bases. This CDR3 contains 14 residues. Here the CDR3 DNA reads TGTGCCAGCAGCCCCGACCCCTCCTACAATGAGCAGTTCTTC. Protein: CASSPDPSYNEQFF. The whole variable domain, filled in from reference TRBV7-2 and TRBJ2-1, reads GAGVSQSPSNKVTEKGKDVELRCDPISGHTALYWYRQSLGQGLEFLIYFQGNSAPDKSGLPSDRFSAERTGGSVSTLTIQRTQQEDSAVYLCASSPDPSYNEQFFGPGTRLTVL.

The chain uses TRBV30 and TRBJ1-1, with 7 bases fitting TRBD1. The ends lost 5 bases at V and 1 base at J; junction bases unmatched: 10. There are 15 residues in the CDR3. Germline CDR1 and CDR2: GTSNPN and SVGIG (reference sequence). CDR3: CAWGQFRGQNTEAFF. In DNA form, the CDR3 reads TGTGCCTGGGGGCAGTTTAGGGGGCAGAACACTGAAGCTTTCTTT.

The chain recombines TRBV6-2 or TRBV6-3 with TRBJ1-2; D may be TRBD1 (5 bases). The CDR3 is 15 amino acids. In germline, CDR1 is MNHEY, CDR2 SVGEGT. V lost 0 bases and J 3 bases, leaving 11 bases between the germline ends. CDR3 residues: CASSYSRGRDYGYTF. CDR3 nucleotides: TGTGCCAGCAGTTACTCGAGGGGTCGGGACTATGGCTACACCTTC.

The rearrangement joins TRBV30 to TRBJ1-6, with TRBD1 identical over 11 bases. Trimming took 1 base from V and 7 from J; bases not matched to a gene: 6. The CDR3 extends over 16 amino acids. CDR1 is GTSNPN and CDR2 is SVGIG in the germline V gene (reference sequence). DNA for the CDR3: TGTGCCTGGAGTGCTCGGGACAGGGGGTTCAATTCACCCCTCCACTTT. Translated, it gives CAWSARDRGFNSPLHF.

For the CDR3, the DNA is TGTGCCAGCAGCTTCACCGGCTCTGGGGCCAACGTCCTGACTTTC. It is translated as CASSFTGSGANVLTF. The chain couples TRBV7-9 to TRBJ2-6, with D uncertain. This CDR3 has 15 residues. Germline loops: CDR1 SEHNR, CDR2 FQNEAQ (reference sequence). V dropped 3 bases and J dropped 0 bases, with 6 bases sitting between them.

The rearrangement uses TRBV9 and TRBJ2-7; weak D call: TRBD2 (6 bases). Germline V lookup: CDR1 SGDLS, CDR2 YYNGEE. Between the trimmed V and J ends, which lost 3 bases and 6 bases, there was a span of 13 bases. CDR3 size: 13 residues. CDR3 protein: CASSALLASEQYF. Here the CDR3 DNA reads TGTGCCAGCAGCGCCCTACTAGCATCCGAGCAGTACTTC.

This rearrangement joins TRBV21-1 to TRBJ1-1. TRBV21-1 is shown as a pseudogene. The CDR3 loop spans 17 amino acids. CDR3 in amino acids: CASSKGAASLWNTEAFF. The CDR3 coding sequence is TGTGCCAGCAGCAAAGGCGCGGCCAGCCTTTGGAACACTGAAGCTTTCTTT.

V usage is TRBV6-1 and J usage is TRBJ2-2; the match to TRBD1 covers 8 bases. CDR3 size: 14 residues. The germline gives CDR1 MNHNS, CDR2 SASEGT. J gave up 3 bases and V 3 bases, and 0 bases lay outside the gene matches. The CDR3: CASSEDRDTGELFF. CDR3 bases: TGTGCCAGCAGTGAGGACAGGGACACCGGGGAGCTGTTTTTT.

V is TRBV4-2 and J is TRBJ2-7, with D perhaps given as TRBD1 or TRBD2 (6 bases each). Germline V gene lookup returns CDR1 LGHNA and CDR2 YNFKEQ. V dropped 0 bases and J dropped 4 bases, with 16 bases sitting between them. The CDR3 is made up of 16 amino acids. CDR3 coding DNA: TGTGCCAGCAGCCAAGAAGGTACCGGGGGCGCGTACGAGCAGTACTTC. It encodes CASSQEGTGGAYEQYF.

V usage is TRBV9 and J usage is TRBJ1-6; perhaps TRBD1 as D (5 bases). The length of the CDR3 is 15 residues. CDR1 is SGDLS, CDR2 YYNGEE, per germline. V lost 3 bases, J lost 7 bases, and 14 bases lay in between. CDR3 sequence reads: CASSATGRLNSPLHF. Written as DNA, the CDR3 is TGTGCCAGCAGCGCTACGGGACGTTTGAATTCACCCCTCCACTTT.

V usage is TRBV20-1 and J usage is TRBJ2-1, with D unresolved. The germline CDR1 and CDR2 sequences are DFQATT and SNEGSKA (reference sequence). The CDR3 loop spans 11 amino acids. Trimming left V 6 bases short and J 13 bases short, with 16 bases between. CDR3 protein: CSAPFPPSQFF. For the CDR3, the DNA is TGCAGTGCCCCATTCCCCCCCAGCCAGTTCTTC.

The chain recombines TRBV28 with TRBJ2-5; TRBD1 agrees at 8 bases. V gave up 5 bases and J gave up 6 bases; unmatched junction bases: 11. The CDR3 is 15 amino acids. CDR1 is MDHEN, CDR2 SYDVKM, per germline. The CDR3: CASSPQQGVGKTQYF. CDR3 DNA sequence: TGTGCCAGCAGTCCCCAACAGGGGGTCGGGAAGACCCAGTACTTC.